The rows below give T cell receptor beta chains drawn from one sample of a study of control samples from healthy donors and cancer patients. Data came from immunoSEQ multiplex PCR; TCRdb stores just in-frame clones and leaves some out. Here the sample spans about 110,000 clones, 82% being singletons. The sample taken for sequencing was blood. Receptor source: a man aged 18 to 35 in good health. Both conserved end residues are part of each CDR3. The D gene is left open where the match is weak. Some rows mark clone size as missing; the rest say once, few, many or name a class of expanded clone.

v_gene	abundance	d_gene	j_gene	CDR3nt	CDR3aa
TRBV28	.	.	TRBJ2-1	TGTGCCACCTGGGCCCTAATCAACCATGAGCAGTTCTTC	CATWALINHEQFF
TRBV7-2	.	.	TRBJ2-2	TGTGCCAGCAGCCCCTGGGACACGGCAGACAACACCGGGGAGCTGTTTTTT	CASSPWDTADNTGELFF
TRBV19	.	TRBD1	TRBJ2-2	TGTGCCAGTAGTCAAAGGGGACAGGGCAACACCGGGGAGCTGTTTTTT	CASSQRGQGNTGELFF
TRBV7-9	.	.	TRBJ1-2	TGTGCCAGCAGTCTCGTCCAGGTTGGAAATGGCTACACCTTC	CASSLVQVGNGYTF
TRBV7-6	.	.	TRBJ1-1	TGTGCCAGCAGCTTAGGTTCTTCAGGGTCGAACACTGAAGCTTTCTTT	CASSLGSSGSNTEAFF
TRBV7-9	few	.	TRBJ1-6	TGTGCCAGCCGGCGGGAAAATTCACCCCTCCACTTT	CASRRENSPLHF
TRBV7-2	.	.	TRBJ1-1	TGTGCCAGCAGCTTATTGCCTACTCCCGCCATGAACACTGAAGCTTTCTTT	CASSLLPTPAMNTEAFF
TRBV4-3	few	.	TRBJ1-2	TGCGCCAGCAGCCAAGATTATGCGCCGAACTATGGCTACACCTTC	CASSQDYAPNYGYTF
TRBV6-5	.	TRBD1	TRBJ1-6	TGTGCCAGCAGTCTAGACAGGGGAAATTCACCCCTCCACTTT	CASSLDRGNSPLHF
TRBV28	.	.	TRBJ2-7	TGTGCCAGCACCACTAGCCTCGCCTACGAGCAGTACTTC	CASTTSLAYEQYF
TRBV29-1	.	TRBD1	TRBJ1-2	TGCAGCGTGCGACAGGGGGCTGCATATGGCTACACCTTC	CSVRQGAAYGYTF
TRBV3-1/TRBV3-2	.	.	TRBJ1-1	TGTGCCAGCAGCCAATTATTTAGTAAATCTGAAGCTTTCTTT	CASSQLFSKSEAFF
TRBV6-5	.	.	TRBJ2-4	TGTGCCAGCAGTTCGTTCAGGGCTAAAAACATTCAGTACTTC	CASSSFRAKNIQYF
TRBV24-1	.	.	TRBJ1-2	TGTGCCACCAGTGATGCTACGACAGACGCTAACTATGGCTACACCTTC	CATSDATTDANYGYTF
TRBV5-1	.	.	TRBJ1-1	TGCGCCAGCAGCTTGTCTACGTATATGAACACTGAAGCTTTCTTT	CASSLSTYMNTEAFF
TRBV5-5	.	TRBD1	TRBJ2-7	TGTGCCAGCAGCTGGGGGACAGGTTCAGTGAGTCCCTACGAGCAGTACTTC	CASSWGTGSVSPYEQYF
TRBV11-2	.	TRBD1	TRBJ1-1	TGTGCCAGCAGCCCGACCGGGACAGTGAACACTGAAGCTTTCTTT	CASSPTGTVNTEAFF
TRBV15	.	.	TRBJ2-2	TGTGCCACCAGCAGAGAAAGTGCCCCCATGCACGGTGGCGGGGAGCTGTTTTTT	CATSRESAPMHGGGELFF
TRBV5-6	.	.	TRBJ1-4	TGTGCCAGCAGCTTGGCCGACCAGACTCTTAATGAAAAACTGTTTTTT	CASSLADQTLNEKLFF
TRBV7-9	.	TRBD2	TRBJ2-1	TGTGCCAGCAGCCACCCCCGGGCTAGCGGGGAAGGCAATGAGCAGTTCTTC	CASSHPRASGEGNEQFF